Following are 32 T cell receptor beta chains from one sample sequenced in a study of control samples from healthy donors and cancer patients. Assay: immunoSEQ multiplex PCR; the TCRdb copy retains only in-frame clones and omits some. The data show some 120,000 clones, with roughly nine tenths seen just once and about 40% held by the top ten. Sequences were obtained from blood. The origin of the receptors is a man between 50 and 59 years old in good health.

The V and J genes are TRBV27 and TRBJ1-5; 9 nucleotides agree with TRBD1. J gave up 4 bases and V 5 bases, and 3 bases lay outside the gene matches. CDR1 is MNHEY, CDR2 SMNVEV, per germline (reference sequence). The CDR3 covers 14 residues. As DNA, the CDR3 is TGTGCCAGCAGTACAGGGGGCTCGAATCAGCCCCAGCATTTT. Encoded protein: CASSTGGSNQPQHF.

V usage is TRBV11-2 and J usage is TRBJ1-4, with 8 bases aligning to TRBD1. There are 17 residues in the CDR3. Germline trimming cut 4 bases from V and 8 bases from J; bases unmatched to any gene: 15. Germline CDR1 SGHAT, CDR2 FQNNGV. Here the CDR3 DNA reads TGTGCCAGCAGCTCCGAGACAGGGGCCGGAGCATGGGAAAAACTGTTTTTT. Its translation: CASSSETGAGAWEKLFF.

This clone was found a few times. The gene calls are TRBV24-1 and TRBJ2-1, with D tentatively TRBD1 (6 bases). Between the trimmed V and J ends, which lost 3 bases and 15 bases, there was a span of 11 bases. CDR1 and CDR2 from the germline V gene are KGHDR and SFDVKD. CDR3 length equals 11 residues. In DNA form, the CDR3 reads TGTGCCACCAGTGATCAGGGGTTGGTGTTCTTC. It codes for CATSDQGLVFF.

V gene TRBV11-2 combines with J gene TRBJ1-3; D gene ambiguous. Between the trimmed V and J ends, which lost 4 bases and 0 bases, there was a span of 19 bases. CDR1 is SGHAT, CDR2 FQNNGV, per germline. The CDR3 has 18 amino acids. The CDR3: CASSSPSAPSFSGNTIYF. In nucleotides, the CDR3 is TGTGCCAGCAGCTCCCCTTCGGCTCCTTCCTTCTCTGGAAACACCATATATTTT.

The chain is built from TRBV2 and TRBJ2-7; TRBD2 matches 10 bases. This CDR3 has 15 amino acids. V lost 7 bases to trimming and J lost 2 bases; unmatched junction nucleotides: 8. Per the germline V gene, CDR1 is SNHLY and CDR2 is FYNNEI. The CDR3 DNA sequence: TGTGCCAGCACCGGAGGTAGCGGGGGGACCTACGAGCAGTACTTC. Protein product: CASTGGSGGTYEQYF. Drawing the rest from reference TRBV2 and TRBJ2-7, the complete variable domain is EPEVTQTPSHQVTQMGQEVILRCVPISNHLYFYWYRQILGQKVEFLVSFYNNEISEKSEIFDDQFSVERPDGSNFTLKIRSTKLEDSAMYFCASTGGSGGTYEQYFGPGTRLTVT.

The chain recombines TRBV11-2 with TRBJ2-7; 8 bases are a match to TRBD1. This CDR3 is built from 14 residues. CDR1 SGHAT and CDR2 FQNNGV come from the germline V gene. Trimming at V came to 5 bases and at J to 2 bases, leaving 5 bases not matched to a gene. For the CDR3, the DNA is TGTGCCAGCAGCCCCGGACAGGGAGCCTACGAGCAGTACTTC. Its protein is CASSPGQGAYEQYF. The variable domain in full, completed from reference TRBV11-2 and TRBJ2-7, reads EAGVAQSPRYKIIEKRQSVAFWCNPISGHATLYWYQQILGQGPKLLIQFQNNGVVDDSQLPKDRFSAERLKGVDSTLKIQPAKLEDSAVYLCASSPGQGAYEQYFGPGTRLTVT.

The V call is TRBV19, the J call TRBJ2-6, with D maybe TRBD1 (6 bases). CDR1 is LNHDA and CDR2 is SQIVND in the germline V gene (reference sequence). V shed 5 bases and J shed 0 bases, with 14 bases lying between them. This CDR3 is 17 amino acids long. CDR3 protein: CASSRLQGNSGANVLTF. Here the CDR3 DNA reads TGTGCCAGTAGTCGTCTACAGGGAAACTCTGGGGCCAACGTCCTGACTTTC.

J is TRBJ2-3 and V is TRBV3-1 (or the pseudogene TRBV3-2); TRBD1 matches at 9 bases. Germline V lookup: CDR1 LGHDT, CDR2 YNNKEL (reference sequence). V lost 5 bases, J lost 4 bases, and 4 bases stayed unmatched. This CDR3 is built from 14 residues. CDR3 loop: CASSLGQGSDTQYF. The CDR3 region has the DNA TGTGCCAGCAGCTTAGGACAGGGGTCAGATACGCAGTATTTT.

This rearrangement joins TRBV18 to TRBJ1-2; no reliable D call. Trimming left V 3 bases short and J 2 bases short, with 13 bases between. In germline, CDR1 is KGHSH, CDR2 LQKENI. The CDR3 extends over 15 amino acids. The CDR3 protein is CASSPSPGPNYGYTF. As DNA, the CDR3 is TGTGCCAGCTCACCTTCGCCAGGTCCCAACTATGGCTACACCTTC.

The CDR3 loop reads CASSGQGRGEQFF. CDR3 in DNA: TGTGCCAGCTCAGGGCAGGGAAGAGGTGAGCAGTTCTTC. The chain has TRBV18 and TRBJ2-1; the D gene is possibly TRBD1 (5 bases). The CDR3 is 13 amino acids. Germline values: CDR1 KGHSH, CDR2 LQKENI. V was trimmed by 5 bases and J by 9 bases, leaving 14 bases between them.

The V and J genes are TRBV19 and TRBJ1-5, with 11 bases that match TRBD1. Germline values: CDR1 LNHDA, CDR2 SQIVND (reference sequence). V was pared by 10 bases and J by 7 bases, with 9 bases of the junction left unmatched. This CDR3 region has 14 residues. DNA for the CDR3: TGTGCCACCCGGACAGGGGGCGCGGGGCAGCCCCAGCATTTT. Encoded protein: CATRTGGAGQPQHF.

The rearrangement joins TRBV7-2 to TRBJ2-3; D perhaps matches TRBD1 (5 bases). Trimming left V 2 bases short and J 2 bases short, with 17 bases between. Per germline, CDR1 SGHTA and CDR2 FQGNSA. The CDR3 loop spans 17 amino acids. CDR3 in amino acids: CASSLMAGQIFTDTQYF. CDR3 sequence (DNA): TGTGCCAGCAGCTTAATGGCAGGGCAAATTTTCACAGATACGCAGTATTTT. Drawing the rest from reference TRBV7-2 and TRBJ2-3, the complete variable domain is GAGVSQSPSNKVTEKGKDVELRCDPISGHTALYWYRQSLGQGLEFLIYFQGNSAPDKSGLPSDRFSAERTGGSVSTLTIQRTQQEDSAVYLCASSLMAGQIFTDTQYFGPGTRLTVL.

The V and J genes are TRBV6-5 and TRBJ1-1; D unresolved. Germline V gene lookup returns CDR1 MNHEY and CDR2 SVGAGI. This CDR3 has 13 amino acids. The ends were cut back, 4 bases at V and 0 bases at J, with 6 bases in the middle. CDR3 amino acids: CASSSDLNTEAFF. The CDR3 nucleotides are TGTGCCAGCAGTTCGGACCTGAACACTGAAGCTTTCTTT.

This chain joins TRBV3-1 (or the pseudogene TRBV3-2) and TRBJ2-5, with D perhaps assigned TRBD1 or TRBD2 (5 bases each). The germline CDR1 and CDR2 sequences are LGHDT and YNNKEL (reference sequence). The CDR3 contains 16 residues. V was trimmed by 0 bases and J by 0 bases, leaving 11 bases between them. The CDR3 DNA is TGTGCCAGCAGCCAAGATCTGATGGGGGACCAAGAGACCCAGTACTTC. It is translated as CASSQDLMGDQETQYF.

The chain links TRBV7-8 to TRBJ1-2; D is ambiguous. Germline V lookup: CDR1 SGHVS, CDR2 FQNEAQ. This CDR3 is built from 14 residues. V lost 4 bases to trimming and J lost 4 bases, with 13 bases between them. The CDR3 nucleotides read TGTGCCAGCAGCTCCGAGGCCGGGATCTATGGCTACACCTTC. Protein: CASSSEAGIYGYTF. Complete variable domain (other parts from reference TRBV7-8 and TRBJ1-2): GAGVSQSPRYKVAKRGQDVALRCDPISGHVSLFWYQQALGQGPEFLTYFQNEAQLDKSGLPSDRFFAERPEGSVSTLKIQRTQQEDSAVYLCASSSEAGIYGYTFGSGTRLTVV.

J is TRBJ2-5 and V is TRBV6-6; D is unclear. This CDR3 spans 12 amino acids. Between the trimmed V and J ends, which lost 5 bases and 2 bases, there was a span of 6 bases. Per germline, CDR1 MNHNY and CDR2 SVGAGI (reference sequence). CDR3 protein: CASSRGQETQYF. In nucleotides, the CDR3 is TGTGCCAGCAGTCGCGGACAAGAGACCCAGTACTTC.

V and J are TRBV11-3 and TRBJ1-1; no firm D call. CDR1 is SGHNT and CDR2 is YENEEA in the germline V gene. V was trimmed by 1 base and J by 4 bases, leaving 10 bases between them. This CDR3 region has 14 residues. CDR3 amino acids: CASSLGISSTEAFF. The DNA of the CDR3 is TGTGCCAGCAGCTTAGGGATTTCGAGCACTGAAGCTTTCTTT.

The V gene is TRBV4-3, the J gene TRBJ1-1, with D maybe TRBD1 (5 bases). Deletions cut 3 bases from V and 4 bases from J, with 12 bases between. Germline assignment: CDR1 LGHNA and CDR2 YSLEER. The CDR3 is 14 residues long. CDR3 residues: CASSQGRVFTEAFF. As DNA, the CDR3 is TGCGCCAGCAGCCAGGGCAGGGTTTTCACTGAAGCTTTCTTT.

This chain joins TRBV4-1 and TRBJ1-6; D not resolved. The CDR3 consists of 18 residues. Looked up from germline, CDR1 is MGHRA and CDR2 is YSYEKL. V was trimmed by 1 base and J by 7 bases, leaving 20 bases between them. DNA for the CDR3: TGCGCCAGCAGCCAAGCCACGGGGTACCAAGCTTTAAATTCACCCCTCCACTTT. Protein product: CASSQATGYQALNSPLHF.

This sequence joins TRBV5-1 and TRBJ2-1; D call uncertain. The V end lost 0 bases, the J end lost 4 bases, and 14 bases lay between the germline ends. CDR1 and CDR2 (germline): SGHRS, YFSETQ. This CDR3 comprises 16 residues. CDR3 sequence: CASSLVMSGRYNEQFF. In DNA form, the CDR3 reads TGCGCCAGCAGCTTGGTGATGTCGGGCCGATACAATGAGCAGTTCTTC.

The chain couples TRBV6-1 to TRBJ1-1; 10 nucleotides match TRBD1. The CDR3 sequence is 18 residues long. In germline, CDR1 is MNHNS, CDR2 SASEGT. Unmatched junction bases numbered 15, after V lost 4 bases and J lost 4 bases. CDR3 in DNA: TGTGCCAGCAGTGGTCCCCCCGGGACAGGGGCGAGGGGCACTGAAGCTTTCTTT. Residues: CASSGPPGTGARGTEAFF.

DNA for the CDR3: TGTGCCAGCAGCGTAGACTGGCAGGGGTTTTCACCCCTCCACTTT. Its protein product is CASSVDWQGFSPLHF. The V and J genes are TRBV9 and TRBJ1-6, with D possibly being TRBD1 (6 bases). Trimming removed 0 bases from V and 9 bases from J, with 13 bases in between. Per germline, CDR1 SGDLS and CDR2 YYNGEE. The CDR3 spans 15 residues.

In DNA, the CDR3 is TGCGCCAGCAGCTTTGAGAACGGGGGTACTGAAGCTTTCTTT. It specifies CASSFENGGTEAFF. The chain employs TRBV5-1 and TRBJ1-1; maybe TRBD1 (5 bases). The CDR3 consists of 14 residues. Germline V lookup: CDR1 SGHRS, CDR2 YFSETQ. The ends were cut back, 2 bases at V and 5 bases at J, with 13 bases in the middle.

The V and J genes are TRBV3-1 (or the pseudogene TRBV3-2) and TRBJ2-3, with 8 positions matching TRBD2. The CDR3 runs to 16 residues. Germline lookup yields CDR1 LGHDT and CDR2 YNNKEL (reference sequence). V was pared by 4 bases and J by 0 bases, with 6 bases of the junction left unmatched. Here the CDR3 DNA reads TGTGCCAGCAGCCCCCGGGGGGGCGGTAGCACAGATACGCAGTATTTT. It yields the protein CASSPRGGGSTDTQYF.

The chain links TRBV27 to TRBJ1-2, with 9 bases aligning to TRBD1. The CDR3 is 16 amino acids. The V segment lost 2 bases and the J segment 2 bases; nucleotides outside the gene matches: 6. The germline V gene has CDR1 MNHEY and CDR2 SMNVEV (reference sequence). The CDR3 region is CASSLRGQGGNYGYTF. The CDR3 nucleotides are TGTGCCAGCAGTTTAAGGGGACAGGGAGGAAACTATGGCTACACCTTC.

The gene calls are TRBV6-6 and TRBJ2-1; D is ambiguous. The V and J ends lost 2 bases and 0 bases respectively, with 8 bases between them. Germline lookup yields CDR1 MNHNY and CDR2 SVGAGI (reference sequence). CDR3 length equals 15 residues. CDR3 loop: CASSYQQSSYNEQFF. CDR3 sequence (DNA): TGTGCCAGCAGTTACCAACAAAGCTCCTACAATGAGCAGTTCTTC.

The CDR3 sequence is CASSVAAGGEETQYF. CDR3 coding DNA: TGTGCCAGCAGCGTAGCGGCAGGTGGTGAGGAGACCCAGTACTTC. The chain has TRBV9 and TRBJ2-5; D not resolved. The CDR3 length is 15 residues. Trimming removed 0 bases from V and 5 bases from J, with 14 bases in between. Germline V gives CDR1 SGDLS, CDR2 YYNGEE.

The chain uses TRBV19 and TRBJ2-5, with D possibly matching TRBD2 (6 bases). Deletions cut 3 bases from V and 5 bases from J, with 16 bases between. The CDR3 is 15 amino acids. Germline CDR1 reads LNHDA; CDR2 reads SQIVND (reference sequence). The CDR3 DNA reads as TGTGCCAGTAGTATGGCCGGGCTAGCGCGGGAGACCCAGTACTTC. Translating gives CASSMAGLARETQYF.

V usage is TRBV7-2 and J usage is TRBJ2-3; tentatively, D is TRBD2 (7 bases). The V end was cut by 0 bases, the J end by 2 bases, with 18 bases between. This CDR3 contains 18 residues. Germline V lookup: CDR1 SGHTA, CDR2 FQGNSA. DNA for the CDR3: TGTGCCAGCAGCTTAGCCCCTCTGGTGGGGGGGCACACAGATACGCAGTATTTT. Translation gives CASSLAPLVGGHTDTQYF.

The chain links TRBV18 to TRBJ2-5; D might be TRBD2 (6 bases). V dropped 3 bases and J dropped 2 bases, with 13 bases sitting between them. There are 15 residues in the CDR3. Per germline, CDR1 KGHSH and CDR2 LQKENI. The CDR3 sequence is CASSPPGRPQETQYF. The CDR3 DNA sequence: TGTGCCAGCTCACCCCCCGGGAGACCACAAGAGACCCAGTACTTC.

The gene calls are TRBV7-6 and TRBJ1-2; D is perhaps TRBD1 (5 bases). CDR3 size: 15 residues. Germline CDR1 SGHVS, CDR2 FNYEAQ. The V end was cut by 1 base, the J end by 13 bases, with 22 bases between. The DNA of the CDR3 is TGTGCCAGCAGCTTAGGCTCTGGGACCACCTATGGGGGCACCTTC. It is translated as CASSLGSGTTYGGTF.

The V call is TRBV5-1, the J call TRBJ2-5, with a tentative D call TRBD1 (6 bases). Germline-derived CDR1 and CDR2 are SGHRS and YFSETQ. Trimming took off 0 bases at V and 1 base at J, with 13 bases between the two ends. This CDR3 is 16 amino acids long. CDR3 sequence reads: CASSLGAGAIQETQYF. The DNA for the CDR3 is TGCGCCAGCAGCTTGGGGGCAGGGGCTATCCAAGAGACCCAGTACTTC.